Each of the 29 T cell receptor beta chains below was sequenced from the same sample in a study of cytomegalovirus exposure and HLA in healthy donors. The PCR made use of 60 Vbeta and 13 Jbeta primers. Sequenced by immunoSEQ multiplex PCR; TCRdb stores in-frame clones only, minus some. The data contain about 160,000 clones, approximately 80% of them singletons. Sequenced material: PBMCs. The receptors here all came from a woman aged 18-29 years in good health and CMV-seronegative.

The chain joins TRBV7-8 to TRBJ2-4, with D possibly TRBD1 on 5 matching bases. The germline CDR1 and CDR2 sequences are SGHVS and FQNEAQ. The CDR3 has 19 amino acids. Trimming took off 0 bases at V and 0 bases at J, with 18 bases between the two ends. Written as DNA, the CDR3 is TGTGCCAGCAGCTTAGCCGGCAGGGCCGTTTTATTAGCCAAAAACATTCAGTACTTC. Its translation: CASSLAGRAVLLAKNIQYF.

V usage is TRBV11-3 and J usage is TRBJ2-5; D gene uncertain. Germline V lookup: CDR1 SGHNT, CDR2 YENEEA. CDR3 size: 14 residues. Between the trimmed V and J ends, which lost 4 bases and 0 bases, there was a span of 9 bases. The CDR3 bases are TGTGCCAGCAGCTCCCGACTCAACCAAGAGACCCAGTACTTC. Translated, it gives CASSSRLNQETQYF. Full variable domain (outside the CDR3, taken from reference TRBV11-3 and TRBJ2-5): EAGVVQSPRYKIIEKKQPVAFWCNPISGHNTLYWYLQNLGQGPELLIRYENEEAVDDSQLPKDRFSAERLKGVDSTLKIQPAELGDSAVYLCASSSRLNQETQYFGPGTRLLVL.

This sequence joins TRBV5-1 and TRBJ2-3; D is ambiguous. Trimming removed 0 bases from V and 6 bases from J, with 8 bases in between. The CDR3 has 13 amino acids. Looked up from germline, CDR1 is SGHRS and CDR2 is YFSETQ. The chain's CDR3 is CASSLDHGDTQYF. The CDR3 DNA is TGCGCCAGCAGCTTGGATCACGGGGATACGCAGTATTTT.

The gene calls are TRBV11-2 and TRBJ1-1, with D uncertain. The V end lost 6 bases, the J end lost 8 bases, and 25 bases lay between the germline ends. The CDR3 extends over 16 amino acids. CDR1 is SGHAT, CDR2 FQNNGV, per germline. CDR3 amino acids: CASSLRTPEVGSEAFF. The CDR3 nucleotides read TGTGCCAGCAGTTTACGGACGCCGGAGGTGGGGTCGGAAGCTTTCTTT.

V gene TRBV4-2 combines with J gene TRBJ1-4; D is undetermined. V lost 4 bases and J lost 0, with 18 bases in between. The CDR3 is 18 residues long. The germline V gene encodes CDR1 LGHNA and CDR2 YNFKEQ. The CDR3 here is CASSPTHLGITTNEKLFF. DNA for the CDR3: TGTGCCAGCAGCCCCACCCATCTTGGCATCACAACTAATGAAAAACTGTTTTTT.

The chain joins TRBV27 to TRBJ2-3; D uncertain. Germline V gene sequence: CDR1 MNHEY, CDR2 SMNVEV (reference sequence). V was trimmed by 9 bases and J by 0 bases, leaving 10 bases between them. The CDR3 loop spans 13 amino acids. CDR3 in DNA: TGTGCCAGTAGACAACCTAGCACAGATACGCAGTATTTT. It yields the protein CASRQPSTDTQYF.

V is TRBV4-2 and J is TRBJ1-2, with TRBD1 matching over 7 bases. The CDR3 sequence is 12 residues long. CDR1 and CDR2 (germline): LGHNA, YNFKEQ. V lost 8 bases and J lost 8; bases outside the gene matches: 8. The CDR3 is CASGRQGIGYTF. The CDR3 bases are TGTGCCAGCGGCCGACAGGGAATCGGCTACACCTTC.

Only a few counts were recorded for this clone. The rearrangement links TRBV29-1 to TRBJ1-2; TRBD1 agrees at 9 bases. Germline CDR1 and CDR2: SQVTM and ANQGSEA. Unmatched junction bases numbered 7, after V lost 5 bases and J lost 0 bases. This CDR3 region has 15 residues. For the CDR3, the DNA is TGCAGCGTTTGGGGGGGGACAGGGCCTAACTATGGCTACACCTTC. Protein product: CSVWGGTGPNYGYTF.

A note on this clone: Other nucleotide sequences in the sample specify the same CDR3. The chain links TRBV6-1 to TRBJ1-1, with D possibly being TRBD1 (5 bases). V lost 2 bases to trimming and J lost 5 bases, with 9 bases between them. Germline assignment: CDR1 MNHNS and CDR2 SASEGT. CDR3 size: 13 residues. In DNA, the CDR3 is TGTGCCAGCAGTGAATGGGGGGAAACTGAAGCTTTCTTT. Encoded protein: CASSEWGETEAFF.

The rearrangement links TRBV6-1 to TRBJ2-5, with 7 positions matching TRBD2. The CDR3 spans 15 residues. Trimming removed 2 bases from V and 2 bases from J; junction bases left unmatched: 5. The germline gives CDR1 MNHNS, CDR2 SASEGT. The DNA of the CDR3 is TGTGCCAGCAGTGAATGGGGACTAACTCAAGAGACCCAGTACTTC. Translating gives CASSEWGLTQETQYF.

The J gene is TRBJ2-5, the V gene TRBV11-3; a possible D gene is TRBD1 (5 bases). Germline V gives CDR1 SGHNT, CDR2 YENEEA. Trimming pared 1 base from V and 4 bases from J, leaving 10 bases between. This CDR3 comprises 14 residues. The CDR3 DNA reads TGTGCCAGCAGCTTAGCCTTGGGGCTAGAGACCCAGTACTTC. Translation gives CASSLALGLETQYF.

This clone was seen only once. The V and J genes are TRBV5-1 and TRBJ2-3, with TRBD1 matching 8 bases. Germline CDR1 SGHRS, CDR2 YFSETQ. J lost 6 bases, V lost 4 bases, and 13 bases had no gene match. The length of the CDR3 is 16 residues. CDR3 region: CASSLTGQGGRDTQYF. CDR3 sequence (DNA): TGCGCCAGCAGCCTCACCGGACAGGGAGGAAGGGATACGCAGTATTTT.

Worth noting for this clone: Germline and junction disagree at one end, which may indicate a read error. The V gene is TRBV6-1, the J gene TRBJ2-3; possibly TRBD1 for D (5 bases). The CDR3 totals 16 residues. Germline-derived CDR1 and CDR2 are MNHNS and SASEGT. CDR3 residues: CASSEGVGASTGTQYF. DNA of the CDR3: TGTGCCAGCAGTGAAGGGGTTGGGGCGAGTACAGGTACGCAGTATTTT.

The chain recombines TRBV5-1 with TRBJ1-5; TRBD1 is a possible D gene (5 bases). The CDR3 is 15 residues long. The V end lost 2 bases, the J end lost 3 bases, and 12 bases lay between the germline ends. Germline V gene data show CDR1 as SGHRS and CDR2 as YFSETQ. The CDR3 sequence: CASSLGVLNNQPQHF. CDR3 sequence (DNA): TGCGCCAGCAGCTTAGGGGTATTGAACAATCAGCCCCAGCATTTT.

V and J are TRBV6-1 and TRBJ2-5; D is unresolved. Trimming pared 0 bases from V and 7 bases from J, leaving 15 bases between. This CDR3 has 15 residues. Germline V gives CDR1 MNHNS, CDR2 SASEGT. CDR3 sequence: CASSEAARSSGTQYF. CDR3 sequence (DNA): TGTGCCAGCAGTGAAGCAGCAAGATCTTCGGGGACCCAGTACTTC.

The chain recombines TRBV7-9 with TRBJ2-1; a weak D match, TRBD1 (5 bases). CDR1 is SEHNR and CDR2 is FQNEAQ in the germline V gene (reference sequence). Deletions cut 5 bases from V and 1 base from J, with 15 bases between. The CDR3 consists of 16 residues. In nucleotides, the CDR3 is TGTGCCAGCAGCAGCAGGGTTTCACAATCCTACAATGAGCAGTTCTTC. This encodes CASSSRVSQSYNEQFF.

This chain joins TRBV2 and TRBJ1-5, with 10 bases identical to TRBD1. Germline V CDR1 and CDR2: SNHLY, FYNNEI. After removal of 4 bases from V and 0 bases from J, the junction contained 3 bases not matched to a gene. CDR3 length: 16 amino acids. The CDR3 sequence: CASSGTGGRSNQPQHF. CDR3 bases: TGTGCCAGCAGTGGGACAGGGGGTCGTAGCAATCAGCCCCAGCATTTT. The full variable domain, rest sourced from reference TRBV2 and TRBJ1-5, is EPEVTQTPSHQVTQMGQEVILRCVPISNHLYFYWYRQILGQKVEFLVSFYNNEISEKSEIFDDQFSVERPDGSNFTLKIRSTKLEDSAMYFCASSGTGGRSNQPQHFGDGTRLSIL.

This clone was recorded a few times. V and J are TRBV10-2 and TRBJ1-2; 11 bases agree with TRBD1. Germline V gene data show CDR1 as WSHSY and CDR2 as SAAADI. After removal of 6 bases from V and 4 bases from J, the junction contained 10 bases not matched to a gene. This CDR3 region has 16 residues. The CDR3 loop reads CASSPAGDRGSYGYTF. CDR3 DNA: TGCGCCAGCAGCCCAGCAGGGGACAGGGGGTCCTATGGCTACACCTTC.

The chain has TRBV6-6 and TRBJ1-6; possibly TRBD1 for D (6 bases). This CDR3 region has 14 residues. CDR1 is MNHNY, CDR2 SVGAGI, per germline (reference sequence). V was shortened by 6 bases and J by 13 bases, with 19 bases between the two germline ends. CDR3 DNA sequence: TGTGCCAGCAGGCCGACAGGCCTTGGGAACCCCCTCCACTTT. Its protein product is CASRPTGLGNPLHF.

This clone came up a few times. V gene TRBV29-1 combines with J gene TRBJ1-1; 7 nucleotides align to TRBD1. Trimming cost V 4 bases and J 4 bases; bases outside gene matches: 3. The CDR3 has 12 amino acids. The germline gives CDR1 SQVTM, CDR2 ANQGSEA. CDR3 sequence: CSVGDSSTEAFF. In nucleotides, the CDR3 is TGCAGCGTTGGGGACAGTTCCACTGAAGCTTTCTTT.

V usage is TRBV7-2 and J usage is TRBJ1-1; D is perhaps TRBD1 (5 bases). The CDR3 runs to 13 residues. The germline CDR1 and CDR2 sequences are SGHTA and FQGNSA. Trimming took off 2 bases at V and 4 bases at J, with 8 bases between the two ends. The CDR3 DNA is TGTGCCAGCAGCTTAACCAGGGCCACTGAAGCTTTCTTT. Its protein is CASSLTRATEAFF.

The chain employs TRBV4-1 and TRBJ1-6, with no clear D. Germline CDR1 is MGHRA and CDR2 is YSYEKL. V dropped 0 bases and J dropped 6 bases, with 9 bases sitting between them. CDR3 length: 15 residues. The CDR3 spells CASSQEPQVNSPLHF. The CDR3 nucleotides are TGCGCCAGCAGCCAAGAGCCCCAGGTTAATTCACCCCTCCACTTT.

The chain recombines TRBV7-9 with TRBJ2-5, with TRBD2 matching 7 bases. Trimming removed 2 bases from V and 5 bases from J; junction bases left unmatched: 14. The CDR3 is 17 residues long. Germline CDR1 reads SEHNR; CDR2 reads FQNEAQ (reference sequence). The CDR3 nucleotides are TGTGCCAGCAGCTTATCGGCTTCTCCGGGAGGAAGGGAGACCCAGTACTTC. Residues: CASSLSASPGGRETQYF.

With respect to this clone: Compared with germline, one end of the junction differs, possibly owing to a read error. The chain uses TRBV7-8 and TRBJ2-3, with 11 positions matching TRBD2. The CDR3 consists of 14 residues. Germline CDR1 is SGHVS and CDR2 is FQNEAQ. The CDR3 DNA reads TGTGCCAGCAGGTTAGCGGGGGGGCAAGATACGCAGTATTTT. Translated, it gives CASRLAGGQDTQYF.

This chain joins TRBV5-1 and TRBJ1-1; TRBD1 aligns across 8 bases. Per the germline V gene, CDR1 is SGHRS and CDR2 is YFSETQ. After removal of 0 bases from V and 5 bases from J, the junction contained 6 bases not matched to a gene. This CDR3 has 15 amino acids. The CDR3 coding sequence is TGCGCCAGCAGCTTGGCCTCAGGGGGCGGAACTGAAGCTTTCTTT. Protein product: CASSLASGGGTEAFF. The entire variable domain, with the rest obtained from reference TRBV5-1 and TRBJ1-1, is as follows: KAGVTQTPRYLIKTRGQQVTLSCSPISGHRSVSWYQQTPGQGLQFLFEYFSETQRNKGNFPGRFSGRQFSNSRSEMNVSTLELGDSALYLCASSLASGGGTEAFFGQGTRLTVV.

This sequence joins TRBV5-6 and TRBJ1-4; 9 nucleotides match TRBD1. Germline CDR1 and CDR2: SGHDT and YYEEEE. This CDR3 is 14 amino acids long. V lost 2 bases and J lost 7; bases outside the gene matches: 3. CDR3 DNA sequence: TGTGCCAGCAGCTTAAACAGGGGGCGTGAAAAACTGTTTTTT. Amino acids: CASSLNRGREKLFF. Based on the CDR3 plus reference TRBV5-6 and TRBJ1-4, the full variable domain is DAGVTQSPTHLIKTRGQQVTLRCSPKSGHDTVSWYQQALGQGPQFIFQYYEEEERQRGNFPDRFSGHQFPNYSSELNVNALLLGDSALYLCASSLNRGREKLFFGSGTQLSVL.

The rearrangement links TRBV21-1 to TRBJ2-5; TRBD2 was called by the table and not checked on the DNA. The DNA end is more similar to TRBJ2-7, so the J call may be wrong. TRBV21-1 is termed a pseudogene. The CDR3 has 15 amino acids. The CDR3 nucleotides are TGTGCCAGCAGCAAAGACTCGGGACGGGACTACGAGCAGTACTTC. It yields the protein CASSKDSGRDYEQYF.

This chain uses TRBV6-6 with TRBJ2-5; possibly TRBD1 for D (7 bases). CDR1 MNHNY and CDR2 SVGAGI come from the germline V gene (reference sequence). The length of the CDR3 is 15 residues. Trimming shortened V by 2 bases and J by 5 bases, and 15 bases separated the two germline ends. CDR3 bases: TGTGCCAGCAGTTACGCGGGACAGCCTGGGGAGACCCAGTACTTC. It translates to CASSYAGQPGETQYF.

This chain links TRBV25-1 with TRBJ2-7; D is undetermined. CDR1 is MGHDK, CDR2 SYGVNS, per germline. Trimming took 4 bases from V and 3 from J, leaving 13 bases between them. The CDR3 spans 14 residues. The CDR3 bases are TGTGCCAGCAGTGTTGTGGCAGCGAGCTACGAGCAGTACTTC. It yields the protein CASSVVAASYEQYF.